The 29 T cell receptor beta chains below come from one sample, sequenced in a study of T-cell memory formation after mild COVID-19. TCRdb reprocessed the 5' RACE reads with MiXCR, giving one entry per CDR3 protein. The table includes about 300,000 distinct CDR3 sequences, 19% detected once. The sample was PBMCs or a T cell subset sorted from them (not recorded which). Every receptor here comes from a man between 18 and 29 years old who had mild COVID-19 (a few samples of this study predate the infection). Cell type and time point are not known.

The V and J genes are TRBV7-9 and TRBJ1-2; TRBD1 agrees at 9 bases. The CDR3 consists of 15 residues. Germline CDR1 reads SEHNR; CDR2 reads FQNEAQ (reference sequence). With 1 base clipped from V and 8 bases from J, the junction kept 8 bases outside the gene matches. The DNA of the CDR3 is TGTGCCAGCAGCTTAGGATCGGGACAGGGATCAGGCTACACCTTC. Protein product: CASSLGSGQGSGYTF.

CDR3 DNA sequence: TGTGCCAGCAGTTACCCGGGGACGGCGAAAGGCTACACCTTC. Protein product: CASSYPGTAKGYTF. V usage is TRBV6-6 and J usage is TRBJ1-2; D is perhaps TRBD1 (5 bases). The CDR3 extends over 14 amino acids. Between the trimmed V and J ends, which lost 2 bases and 8 bases, there was a span of 15 bases. Germline lookup yields CDR1 MNHNY and CDR2 SVGAGI (reference sequence).

The V and J genes are TRBV7-9 and TRBJ1-1; D is possibly TRBD1 (5 bases). The CDR3 runs to 14 residues. From germline, CDR1 is SEHNR and CDR2 FQNEAQ (reference sequence). Trimming cost V 5 bases and J 4 bases, with 14 bases left between them. DNA of the CDR3: TGTGCCAGCAGCCCGCCGGGACGGCCCACTGAAGCTTTCTTT. Amino acids: CASSPPGRPTEAFF.

The chain uses TRBV5-1 and TRBJ2-2, with D perhaps TRBD2 (5 bases). Trimming pared 4 bases from V and 2 bases from J, leaving 9 bases between. From germline, CDR1 is SGHRS and CDR2 YFSETQ. The CDR3 runs to 14 residues. The CDR3 sequence is CASSAGLNTGELFF. DNA for the CDR3: TGCGCCAGCAGCGCCGGACTCAACACCGGGGAGCTGTTTTTT.

The V and J genes are TRBV4-3 and TRBJ1-2, with D unclear. CDR3 length: 15 amino acids. V lost 2 bases to trimming and J lost 4 bases, with 14 bases between them. Germline V gives CDR1 LGHNA, CDR2 YSLEER. Written as DNA, the CDR3 is TGCGCCAGCAGCCAACTCCGGGAGGGCGGCTATGGCTACACCTTC. The encoded protein is CASSQLREGGYGYTF.

The chain links TRBV5-6 to TRBJ1-2; 11 bases map to TRBD1. The CDR3 runs 16 residues. The junction had 8 bases not matched to a gene; V was cut back by 4 bases and J by 3 bases. Germline V gene data show CDR1 as SGHDT and CDR2 as YYEEEE. The CDR3 loop reads CASSIRTGGIYYGYTF. DNA for the CDR3: TGTGCCAGCAGCATTCGGACAGGGGGCATATACTATGGCTACACCTTC.

This chain uses TRBV7-6 with TRBJ1-6; 8 bases line up with TRBD1. The V and J ends lost 2 bases and 10 bases, in that order; junction bases with no gene match: 4. CDR1 SGHVS and CDR2 FNYEAQ come from the germline V gene. This CDR3 has 14 amino acids. Here the CDR3 reads CASSLTDRDSPLHF. The CDR3 bases are TGTGCCAGCAGCTTAACGGACAGGGACTCACCCCTCCACTTT.

A few counts support this clonotype. The chain links TRBV7-2 to TRBJ2-1, with 11 bases fitting TRBD2. The junction had 9 bases not matched to a gene; V was cut back by 4 bases and J by 7 bases. CDR3 length: 16 residues. Germline V gene data show CDR1 as SGHTA and CDR2 as FQGNSA. CDR3 residues: CASSSSASGGWNEQFF. The CDR3 DNA sequence: TGTGCCAGCAGCTCCTCCGCTAGCGGGGGGTGGAATGAGCAGTTCTTC.

In its sample, this clonotype was seen a few times. CDR3 sequence reads: CASSQERKRGLAGGQQFF. CDR3 nucleotides: TGCGCCAGCAGCCAAGAAAGGAAACGCGGACTAGCGGGGGGACAGCAGTTCTTC. The rearrangement joins TRBV4-3 to TRBJ2-1; 14 bases agree with TRBD2. Unmatched junction bases numbered 12, after V lost 0 bases and J lost 11 bases. The CDR3 has 18 residues. CDR1 is LGHNA, CDR2 YSLEER, per germline.

Only a few counts were recorded for this clonotype. The genes are TRBV9 and TRBJ2-3; possibly TRBD2 for D (6 bases). CDR1 is SGDLS, CDR2 YYNGEE, per germline. The germline V and J ends were trimmed by 2 bases and 0 bases, with 13 bases remaining between them. This CDR3 has 16 residues. The CDR3 protein is CASSVPGGESTDTQYF. The DNA of the CDR3 is TGTGCCAGCAGCGTCCCCGGCGGGGAAAGCACAGATACGCAGTATTTT.

This chain connects TRBV25-1 to TRBJ1-1; 9 positions match TRBD1. After removal of 4 bases from V and 2 bases from J, the junction contained 5 bases not matched to a gene. Germline V lookup: CDR1 MGHDK, CDR2 SYGVNS. This CDR3 region has 15 residues. CDR3 residues: CASSGAGQGNTEAFF. The CDR3 nucleotides are TGTGCCAGCAGTGGTGCGGGACAGGGAAACACTGAAGCTTTCTTT.

This clonotype was counted many times. The V gene is TRBV24-1, the J gene TRBJ1-1, with D possibly matching TRBD1 (5 bases). V gave up 3 bases and J gave up 10 bases, with 11 bases separating them. Germline V gives CDR1 KGHDR, CDR2 SFDVKD. The CDR3 extends over 12 amino acids. CDR3 sequence: CATSDKWGSAFF. For the CDR3, the DNA is TGTGCCACCAGTGATAAATGGGGGTCAGCTTTCTTT.

This clonotype was seen only a few times. The genes are TRBV24-1 and TRBJ2-3, with no clear D. Trimming stripped 7 bases from V and 10 bases from J, with 14 bases between. Germline-derived CDR1 and CDR2 are KGHDR and SFDVKD. The CDR3 loop spans 12 amino acids. CDR3: CATRGILCAQYF. CDR3 DNA sequence: TGTGCCACCAGAGGAATTTTGTGTGCGCAGTATTTT.

This clonotype has more than one count but fewer than ten. Here the CDR3 reads CASSPTLGANVLTF. The CDR3 DNA reads as TGCGCCAGCAGCCCCACACTAGGGGCCAACGTCCTGACTTTC. V and J are TRBV4-3 and TRBJ2-6; D gene ambiguous. The CDR3 length is 14 residues. V was trimmed by 4 bases and J by 4 bases, leaving 8 bases between them. CDR1 is LGHNA and CDR2 is YSLEER in the germline V gene.

This clonotype was seen only a few times. This sequence joins TRBV14 and TRBJ2-7; the match to TRBD1 covers 7 bases. The CDR3 has 15 residues. The germline V gene encodes CDR1 SGHDN and CDR2 FVKESK. V dropped 4 bases and J dropped 0; count of bases not matched to a gene: 6. The CDR3 protein is CASSPFTGASYEQYF. CDR3 sequence (DNA): TGTGCCAGCAGCCCTTTCACAGGGGCCTCCTACGAGCAGTACTTC.

This clonotype was detected a few times. The rearrangement links TRBV18 to TRBJ2-3; D ambiguous. The CDR3 contains 14 residues. Deletions cut 4 bases from V and 4 bases from J, with 12 bases between. Germline values: CDR1 KGHSH, CDR2 LQKENI. CDR3 nucleotide sequence: TGTGCCAGCTCACTCGGCCAAGCCCCAGATACGCAGTATTTT. It encodes CASSLGQAPDTQYF. Combining the CDR3 with reference TRBV18 and TRBJ2-3 gives the whole variable domain NAGVMQNPRHLVRRRGQEARLRCSPMKGHSHVYWYRQLPEEGLKFMVYLQKENIIDESGMPKERFSAEFPKEGPSILRIQQVVRGDSAAYFCASSLGQAPDTQYFGPGTRLTVL.

This clonotype was recorded a few times. This chain uses TRBV7-3 with TRBJ2-1; TRBD1 is a possible D gene (6 bases). From germline, CDR1 is SGHTA and CDR2 FQGTGA. The CDR3 loop spans 14 amino acids. The germline V and J ends were trimmed by 5 bases and 5 bases, with 13 bases remaining between them. CDR3 nucleotides: TGTGCCAGCAGCCGGCTAACAGGGAACAATGAGCAGTTCTTC. This codes for CASSRLTGNNEQFF.

This rearrangement joins TRBV12-3 or TRBV12-4 to TRBJ1-1; no clear D. The CDR3 covers 14 residues. Deletions cut 4 bases from V and 1 base from J, with 10 bases between. CDR3 in amino acids: CASSWEGQNTEAFF. Here the CDR3 DNA reads TGTGCCAGCAGTTGGGAGGGCCAGAACACTGAAGCTTTCTTT.

This clonotype was detected a few times. CDR3 loop: CASSQGMGTQYF. CDR3 DNA sequence: TGTGCCAGCAGCCAGGGAATGGGTACGCAGTATTTT. V gene TRBV7-2 combines with J gene TRBJ2-3, with D possibly TRBD1 on 5 matching bases. The CDR3 extends over 12 amino acids. V lost 5 bases and J 8 bases, leaving 11 bases between the germline ends. Per the germline V gene, CDR1 is SGHTA and CDR2 is FQGNSA.

This chain uses TRBV7-2 with TRBJ2-3; perhaps TRBD2 as D (6 bases). The germline gives CDR1 SGHTA, CDR2 FQGNSA. The length of the CDR3 is 14 residues. V shed 4 bases and J shed 1 base, with 9 bases lying between them. The CDR3 spells CASSSRLGTDTQYF. CDR3 nucleotide sequence: TGTGCCAGCAGCTCTCGACTAGGCACAGATACGCAGTATTTT.

The chain has TRBV12-3 or TRBV12-4 and TRBJ1-5; the D gene is possibly TRBD1 (6 bases). The CDR3 is 13 residues long. V was trimmed by 8 bases and J by 7 bases, leaving 15 bases between them. The CDR3 DNA reads TGTGCCAGCGGGGGCGGAGTTCGGCAGCCCCAGCATTTT. It translates to CASGGGVRQPQHF.

This clonotype was observed a few times. This chain connects TRBV4-2 to TRBJ2-2; TRBD1 might be the D (6 bases). Deletions cut 1 base from V and 1 base from J, with 10 bases between. This CDR3 has 16 amino acids. Germline V gene sequence: CDR1 LGHNA, CDR2 YNFKEQ. The CDR3 reads CASSQVVTGNTGELFF. Here the CDR3 DNA reads TGTGCCAGCAGCCAAGTCGTGACAGGGAACACCGGGGAGCTGTTTTTT.

V is TRBV6-2 or TRBV6-3 and J is TRBJ2-7; D is ambiguous. Trimming stripped 6 bases from V and 2 bases from J, with 14 bases between. This CDR3 contains 14 residues. The V gene's germline CDR1 is MNHEY and CDR2 SVGEGT. The chain's CDR3 is CASSGFNLTYEQYV. The CDR3 DNA sequence: TGTGCCAGCAGCGGATTTAACCTAACCTACGAGCAGTACGTC.

This clonotype was seen ten or more times. The V gene is TRBV6-2 or TRBV6-3, the J gene TRBJ2-1, with 9 bases that match TRBD2. Germline V lookup: CDR1 MNHEY, CDR2 SVGEGT. Losses at the gene ends were 4 bases for V and 0 bases for J; bases not matched to a gene: 1. The CDR3 contains 15 residues. Here the CDR3 DNA reads TGTGCCAGCAGTTTGACTAGCGGCTCCTACAATGAGCAGTTCTTC. Translation gives CASSLTSGSYNEQFF.

This chain uses TRBV13 with TRBJ1-2; 9 bases match TRBD1. From germline, CDR1 is PRHDT and CDR2 FYEKMQ (reference sequence). V lost 4 bases and J lost 5; bases outside the gene matches: 11. The CDR3 runs to 16 residues. DNA for the CDR3: TGTGCCAGCAGCTCCCAGGACAGGGGAGGTCGTTATGGCTACACCTTC. Its protein product is CASSSQDRGGRYGYTF.

This chain links TRBV4-1 with TRBJ1-1; D gene uncertain. Trimming cost V 1 base and J 3 bases, with 6 bases left between them. The CDR3 is 13 amino acids. In germline, CDR1 is MGHRA, CDR2 YSYEKL. The DNA for the CDR3 is TGCGCCAGCAGCCAAGCCCGAGACACTGAAGCTTTCTTT. Amino acids: CASSQARDTEAFF.

This clonotype was counted a few times. The chain recombines TRBV11-2 with TRBJ2-2; D unclear. In germline, CDR1 is SGHAT, CDR2 FQNNGV. The CDR3 loop spans 15 amino acids. Between the trimmed V and J ends, which lost 4 bases and 0 bases, there was a span of 9 bases. The CDR3 sequence is CASSWGFSNTGELFF. DNA for the CDR3: TGTGCCAGCAGCTGGGGATTCTCGAACACCGGGGAGCTGTTTTTT.

The rearrangement links TRBV14 to TRBJ1-6; D gene uncertain. The CDR3 is 15 residues long. With 9 bases removed from V and 5 bases from J, the gap between germline ends came to 17 bases. Germline-derived CDR1 and CDR2 are SGHDN and FVKESK. CDR3 residues: CARSLLTGNNSPLHF. The CDR3, as DNA: TGTGCCAGATCCTTGCTGACGGGAAATAATTCACCCCTCCACTTT.

This clonotype was observed a handful of times. This chain uses TRBV5-6 with TRBJ2-6, with D unclear. Germline V CDR1 and CDR2: SGHDT, YYEEEE. The CDR3 consists of 18 residues. Trimming removed 1 base from V and 3 bases from J, with 17 bases in between. The DNA for the CDR3 is TGTGCCAGCAGCTTGTATCGACAATTCATAAATGGGGCCAACGTCCTGACTTTC. This encodes CASSLYRQFINGANVLTF.